The clone carrying this TCR beta chain was seen ten or more times. A single record per CDR3 protein comes from TCRdb applying MiXCR to the PCR reads. The repertoire holds about 500,000 distinct CDR3 sequences, with over 20% as singletons. The data belong to a study of molecular identifiers for immune sequencing clone quantification. The germline gives CDR1 SGHTA, CDR2 FQGNSA. The CDR3 spans 15 residues. Trimming stripped 6 bases from V and 1 base from J, with 13 bases between. This sequence joins TRBV7-2 and TRBJ1-5; maybe TRBD1 (5 bases). This receptor was obtained from a human donor in good health. Some libraries in this study had Jurkat cell RNA spiked in. Sequenced input: naive CD8+ T cells from blood, with Jurkat cell RNA spiked in. The subset was: FACS-sorted CD8+CD4-CCR7+CD45RA+ naive T cells. The CDR3, as DNA: TGTGCCAGCAGAAAAACGACAGAAAGCAATCAGCCCCAGCATTTT. It translates to CASRKTTESNQPQHF.